What follows are 4 T cell receptor beta chains derived from one specimen sequenced in a study of blood T cell repertoires in COVID-19. The method was immunoSEQ multiplex PCR; TCRdb's version includes in-frame clones alone and lacks a portion of them. The sample consists of more than 200,000 clones, under 90% of them appearing once. The sequenced material came from PBMCs or T cells enriched from blood (not recorded which). The receptors were sampled from a man in his forties who had recovered from COVID-19.

The chain has TRBV7-2 and TRBJ1-6; D unclear. V lost 1 base to trimming and J lost 7 bases, with 5 bases between them. The CDR3 sequence is 13 residues long. Germline CDR1 SGHTA, CDR2 FQGNSA. The CDR3 nucleotides read TGTGCCAGCAGCTTAGGGCCCAATTCACCCCTCCACTTT. This sequence encodes CASSLGPNSPLHF.

Remarks on this clone: Mismatch with germline at one junction end may stem from a read error. V usage is TRBV4-1 and J usage is TRBJ2-5; tentative D call: TRBD1 (5 bases). Germline values: CDR1 MGHRA, CDR2 YSYEKL. CDR3 size: 14 residues. The CDR3 DNA sequence: TGCGCCAGCAGCCAAAACCAGGGCCAACAGACCCAGTACTTC. Translation: CASSQNQGQQTQYF.

V is TRBV3-1 (or the pseudogene TRBV3-2) and J is TRBJ1-2; 10 positions match TRBD1. Germline values: CDR1 LGHDT, CDR2 YNNKEL (reference sequence). The V gene end was trimmed by 2 bases and the J gene end by 4 bases; junction bases not matched to a gene: 7. The CDR3 has 16 amino acids. The CDR3 loop is CASSQLGDRGPYGYTF. The CDR3 DNA reads as TGTGCCAGCAGCCAATTAGGGGACAGGGGTCCCTATGGCTACACCTTC.

The chain carries TRBV5-4 and TRBJ2-7; D is unresolved. Germline V gene lookup returns CDR1 SGHNT and CDR2 YYREEE (reference sequence). The CDR3 consists of 15 residues. The V end was cut by 1 base, the J end by 4 bases, with 15 bases between. The CDR3 DNA reads TGTGCCAGCAGCTTGTCTCCATCAGGTCCTTACGAGCAGTACTTC. This sequence encodes CASSLSPSGPYEQYF.